This T cell receptor (beta chain) was captured in a study of T cell changes during pregnancy in multiple sclerosis. Generated by immunoSEQ multiplex PCR, the TCRdb table keeps only in-frame clones and is missing some. This table has 40,000 to 45,000 clones, about 90% appearing once. This TCR was recovered from a female donor with multiple sclerosis, enrolled in a pregnancy study. The specimen comprised CD4+ T cells from peripheral blood mononuclear cells, sampled in the third trimester of pregnancy.

In DNA form, the CDR3 reads TGTGCCTGGAGTCCTCTAGCGGGGCCCCAAGAGACCCAGTACTTC. Its protein product is CAWSPLAGPQETQYF. The gene calls are TRBV30 and TRBJ2-5, with 9 bases identical to TRBD2. With V trimmed by 2 bases and J by 1 base, 5 bases remained unmatched. This CDR3 is 15 amino acids long. Per germline, CDR1 GTSNPN and CDR2 SVGIG (reference sequence).